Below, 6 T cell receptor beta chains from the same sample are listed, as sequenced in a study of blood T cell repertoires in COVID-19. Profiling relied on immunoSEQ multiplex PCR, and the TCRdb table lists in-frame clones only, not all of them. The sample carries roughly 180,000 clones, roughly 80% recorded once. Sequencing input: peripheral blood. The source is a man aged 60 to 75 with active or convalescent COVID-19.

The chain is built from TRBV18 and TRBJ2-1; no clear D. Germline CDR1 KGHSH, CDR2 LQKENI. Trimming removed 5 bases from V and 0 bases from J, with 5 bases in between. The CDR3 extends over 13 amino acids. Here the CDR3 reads CASSASSYNEQFF. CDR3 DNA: TGTGCCAGCTCAGCGAGCTCCTACAATGAGCAGTTCTTC.

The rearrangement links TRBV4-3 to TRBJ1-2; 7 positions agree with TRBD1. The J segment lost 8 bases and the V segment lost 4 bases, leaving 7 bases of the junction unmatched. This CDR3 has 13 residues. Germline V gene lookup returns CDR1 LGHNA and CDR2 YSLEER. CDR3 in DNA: TGCGCCAGCAGCCCTCCGGGACAGTTCGGCTACACCTTC. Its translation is CASSPPGQFGYTF.

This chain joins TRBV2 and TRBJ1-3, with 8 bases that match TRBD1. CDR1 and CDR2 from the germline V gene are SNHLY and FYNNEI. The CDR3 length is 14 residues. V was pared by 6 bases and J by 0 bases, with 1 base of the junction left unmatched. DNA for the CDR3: TGTGCCAGCAGGGACAGGGCCTCTGGAAACACCATATATTTT. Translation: CASRDRASGNTIYF.

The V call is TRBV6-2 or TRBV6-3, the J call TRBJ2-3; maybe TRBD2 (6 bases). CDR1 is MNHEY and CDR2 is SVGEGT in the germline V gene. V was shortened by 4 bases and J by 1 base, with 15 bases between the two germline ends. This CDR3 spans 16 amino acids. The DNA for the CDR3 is TGTGCCAGCAGTTTCCTCCGGGGGAAGGGCACAGATACGCAGTATTTT. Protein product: CASSFLRGKGTDTQYF.

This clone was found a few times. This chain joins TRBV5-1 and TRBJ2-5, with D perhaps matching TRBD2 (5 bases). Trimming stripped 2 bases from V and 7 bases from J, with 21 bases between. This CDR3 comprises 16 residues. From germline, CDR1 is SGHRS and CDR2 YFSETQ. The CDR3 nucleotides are TGCGCCAGCAGCTTCTATGGACCGTCGGGTGCGGGGACCCAGTACTTC. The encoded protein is CASSFYGPSGAGTQYF. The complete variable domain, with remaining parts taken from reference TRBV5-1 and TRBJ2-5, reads KAGVTQTPRYLIKTRGQQVTLSCSPISGHRSVSWYQQTPGQGLQFLFEYFSETQRNKGNFPGRFSGRQFSNSRSEMNVSTLELGDSALYLCASSFYGPSGAGTQYFGPGTRLLVL.

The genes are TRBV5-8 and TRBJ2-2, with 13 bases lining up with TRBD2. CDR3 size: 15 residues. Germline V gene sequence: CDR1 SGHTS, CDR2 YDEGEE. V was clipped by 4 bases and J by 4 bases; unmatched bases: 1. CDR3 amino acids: CASSRLAGGTGELFF. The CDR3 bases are TGTGCCAGCAGCAGACTAGCGGGAGGCACCGGGGAGCTGTTTTTT.